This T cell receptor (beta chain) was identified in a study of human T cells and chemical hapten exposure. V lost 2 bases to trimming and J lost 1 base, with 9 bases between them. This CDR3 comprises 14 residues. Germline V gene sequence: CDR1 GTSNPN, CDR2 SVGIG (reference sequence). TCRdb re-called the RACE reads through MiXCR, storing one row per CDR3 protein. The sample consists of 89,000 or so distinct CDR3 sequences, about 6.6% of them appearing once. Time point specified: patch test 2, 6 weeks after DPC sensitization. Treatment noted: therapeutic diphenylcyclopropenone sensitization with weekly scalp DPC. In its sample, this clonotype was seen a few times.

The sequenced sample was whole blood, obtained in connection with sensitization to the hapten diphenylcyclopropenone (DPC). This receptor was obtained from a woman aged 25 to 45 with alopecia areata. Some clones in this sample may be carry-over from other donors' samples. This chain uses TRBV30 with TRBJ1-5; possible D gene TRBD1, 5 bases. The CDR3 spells CAWSKSGSNQPQHF. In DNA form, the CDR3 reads TGTGCCTGGAGTAAGTCAGGGAGCAATCAGCCCCAGCATTTT.